This T cell receptor beta chain was identified during a study of CD8+CD57+ T cells in acquired aplastic anemia. On the study more broadly: 3.2 ug was the average amount of DNA from sorted CD4+ and CD8+ cells.

This clonotype was detected ten times or more. Germline-derived CDR1 and CDR2 are GTSNPN and SVGIG (reference sequence). The CDR3 contains 14 residues. V lost 7 bases to trimming and J lost 7 bases; unmatched junction nucleotides: 9. The use of genomic DNA as template underpinned the TCR beta VDJ and CDR3 profiling. Each CDR3 protein is one row after TCRdb ran MiXCR on the reads. The sample contains hundreds of thousands of distinct CDR3 sequences, 65% to 80% of which appear only once. The V and J genes are TRBV30 and TRBJ1-4; 10 bases fit TRBD1. The specimen was sorted CD4+, CD8+, or CD8+CD57+ T cells (not recorded which) from PBMCs. This TCR was sampled from a human donor in good health, serving as a control. The CDR3 reads CAFRLGQGFEKLFF. For the CDR3, the DNA is TGTGCCTTCCGCCTGGGACAGGGGTTTGAAAAACTGTTTTTT.